This T cell receptor beta chain came from a study of T cells in localized non-small cell lung cancer. General study results and limits: Only one tumor region went through sequencing, so heterogeneity may still be there. Adjacent lung tissue had a median 57 of the top 100 clones found in the tumor.

Regarding this clone: Its antigen is unknown.

Germline-derived CDR1 and CDR2 are SGHVS and FNYEAQ. This CDR3 has 14 amino acids. V was shortened by 5 bases and J by 3 bases, with 14 bases between the two germline ends. Sequencing was performed with immunoSEQ multiplex PCR; in TCRdb, only in-frame clones are kept and a portion is missing. The sample lists over 25,000 clones, around 73% seen once, with around a third in the top ten. The rearrangement joins TRBV7-6 to TRBJ2-7; D might be TRBD1 (5 bases). Source: peripheral blood, taken before any cancer treatment. The TCR originated in a male donor older than 55 with stage II squamous cell lung carcinoma. The CDR3: CASSPNSQGYEQYF. DNA for the CDR3: TGTGCCAGCAGCCCTAATAGTCAGGGCTACGAGCAGTACTTC.